The 16 T cell receptor beta chains given below trace back to one sample, sequenced in a study of early T cells in non-severe SARS-CoV-2 infection (dated by TCRdb to the early 2020s). Library generation was performed with 5' RACE. These reads were obtained on a NextSeq 500. TCRdb redid the processing of the public reads, applying fastp at Q25 and MiXCR, and retained in-frame beta chains. Under each unique CDR3 protein, matching rows form one entry showing the most common genes and DNA. Within this sample are fewer than 80,000 distinct CDR3 sequences, with roughly an eighth of them counted one time only. The biggest ten clones account for about 4.2% of the sample. The sequenced material came from whole blood. The source of these receptors is an adult who was a healthcare worker with PCR-confirmed SARS-CoV-2 infection or an uninfected control (not recorded which).

The chain has TRBV4-1 and TRBJ1-6; D gene uncertain. This CDR3 has 17 amino acids. Germline V gene lookup returns CDR1 MGHRA and CDR2 YSYEKL. Trimming pared 2 bases from V and 9 bases from J, leaving 20 bases between. In DNA form, the CDR3 reads TGCGCCAGCAGCCAATGGGCGGGGATCGTTGGCATTTCACCCCTCCACTTT. Protein: CASSQWAGIVGISPLHF.

This chain uses TRBV11-2 with TRBJ2-1; the match to TRBD2 covers 11 bases. There are 17 residues in the CDR3. The germline V gene has CDR1 SGHAT and CDR2 FQNNGV. The V segment lost 1 base and the J segment 6 bases; nucleotides outside the gene matches: 8. In DNA form, the CDR3 reads TGTGCCAGCAGCTTAGCAAGACTAGCGGGGTCGAGCAATGAGCAGTTCTTC. Residues: CASSLARLAGSSNEQFF.

A few counts support this clonotype. The chain carries TRBV6-1 and TRBJ2-3; the D is unclear. V lost 8 bases to trimming and J lost 7 bases, with 4 bases between them. The CDR3 covers 9 residues. CDR1 is MNHNS and CDR2 is SASEGT in the germline V gene. The CDR3, as DNA: TGTGCCAGCTCCAATACGCAGTATTTT. This sequence encodes CASSNTQYF.

The chain joins TRBV5-8 to TRBJ2-5; TRBD1 matches at 9 bases. Looked up from germline, CDR1 is SGHTS and CDR2 is YDEGEE. The CDR3 has 13 residues. V trimming: 2 bases; J trimming: 5 bases; junction bases outside the gene matches: 1. The CDR3 loop is CASSFGQGETQYF. The DNA for the CDR3 is TGTGCCAGCAGCTTCGGACAGGGGGAGACCCAGTACTTC.

This chain links TRBV28 with TRBJ2-1; 9 bases line up with TRBD2. The CDR3 extends over 15 amino acids. Trimming removed 4 bases from V and 4 bases from J; junction bases left unmatched: 5. CDR1 and CDR2 from the germline V gene are MDHEN and SYDVKM. The CDR3 bases are TGTGCCAGCAGTTCCGGACTAGCGCAGTACAATGAGCAGTTCTTC. It translates to CASSSGLAQYNEQFF.

This clonotype was detected a few times. The J gene is TRBJ1-2, the V gene TRBV11-1; TRBD1 agrees at 8 bases. Germline CDR1 SGHAT, CDR2 FQDESV (reference sequence). V lost 3 bases and J lost 8; bases outside the gene matches: 8. The CDR3 extends over 14 amino acids. Here the CDR3 reads CASSLTGDGLGYTF. The CDR3 nucleotides read TGTGCCAGCAGCTTGACAGGGGACGGACTGGGCTACACCTTC.

This clonotype appeared many times. V and J are TRBV25-1 and TRBJ2-1; 7 nucleotides match TRBD1. Trimming removed 5 bases from V and 3 bases from J; junction bases left unmatched: 7. This CDR3 region has 15 residues. The germline V gene has CDR1 MGHDK and CDR2 SYGVNS. The CDR3 reads CASSSTGNYYNEQFF. As DNA, the CDR3 is TGTGCCAGCAGTTCGACAGGGAACTACTACAATGAGCAGTTCTTC.

The chain combines TRBV28 with TRBJ1-4; D is unresolved. The V and J ends lost 2 bases and 7 bases respectively, with 11 bases between them. Germline CDR1 reads MDHEN; CDR2 reads SYDVKM. CDR3 length: 14 amino acids. The CDR3 DNA reads TGTGCCAGCAGTTTAAGCGATACCACTGAAAAACTGTTTTTT. Translation gives CASSLSDTTEKLFF.

Many counts were recorded for this clonotype. This chain connects TRBV6-6 to TRBJ2-5; TRBD2 matches at 16 bases. V gave up 6 bases and J gave up 5 bases; unmatched junction bases: 6. From germline, CDR1 is MNHNY and CDR2 SVGAGI (reference sequence). The CDR3 is 16 residues long. DNA for the CDR3: TGTGCCAGCAGGGGGACTAGCGGGAGGGACGAGGAGACCCAGTACTTC. Protein product: CASRGTSGRDEETQYF.

In its sample, this clonotype was seen many times. J is TRBJ2-2 and V is TRBV7-3, with 16 bases aligning to TRBD2. Germline CDR1 SGHTA, CDR2 FQGTGA. The CDR3 is 19 amino acids. Trimming cost V 4 bases and J 7 bases; bases outside gene matches: 12. The CDR3 bases are TGTGCCAGCAGCTCTACCGGGACTAGCGGGAGGGCCCATGACGGGGAGCTGTTTTTT. Translating it yields CASSSTGTSGRAHDGELFF.

This clonotype was seen at least ten times. The gene calls are TRBV28 and TRBJ2-3, with 11 positions matching TRBD2. This CDR3 contains 16 residues. Germline V gene sequence: CDR1 MDHEN, CDR2 SYDVKM. J lost 6 bases, V lost 6 bases, and 11 bases had no gene match. CDR3 nucleotides: TGTGCCAGCAGGATTAGCGGGAGGGCTCTGGGGGATACGCAGTATTTT. Translated: CASRISGRALGDTQYF.

V and J are TRBV18 and TRBJ2-1; 11 bases align to TRBD2. This CDR3 is 16 amino acids long. Germline V gene lookup returns CDR1 KGHSH and CDR2 LQKENI. Unmatched junction bases numbered 5, after V lost 3 bases and J lost 4 bases. This CDR3 is CASSPQTSGKYNEQFF. The CDR3 DNA reads TGTGCCAGCTCACCCCAGACTAGCGGGAAATACAATGAGCAGTTCTTC.

This clonotype was seen a single time. V gene TRBV4-1 combines with J gene TRBJ2-3; TRBD1 matches 10 bases. V dropped 6 bases and J dropped 4; count of bases not matched to a gene: 10. CDR1 and CDR2 from the germline V gene are MGHRA and YSYEKL. This CDR3 is built from 16 residues. CDR3 sequence reads: CASSPGQGSTADTQYF. DNA for the CDR3: TGCGCCAGCAGTCCGGGACAGGGGTCTACGGCAGATACGCAGTATTTT.

This clonotype was observed many times. J is TRBJ1-5 and V is TRBV29-1, with D unclear. CDR1 SQVTM and CDR2 ANQGSEA come from the germline V gene. The germline V and J ends were trimmed by 5 bases and 4 bases, with 9 bases remaining between them. This CDR3 comprises 12 residues. The CDR3 reads CSVREANQPQHF. As DNA, the CDR3 is TGCAGCGTTCGGGAGGCAAATCAGCCCCAGCATTTT. Filled out from reference TRBV29-1 and TRBJ1-5, the complete variable domain reads SAVISQKPSRDICQRGTSLTIQCQVDSQVTMMFWYRQQPGQSLTLIATANQGSEATYESGFVIDKFPISRPNLTFSTLTVSNMSPEDSSIYLCSVREANQPQHFGDGTRLSIL.

The V and J genes are TRBV5-3 and TRBJ1-3; TRBD1 agrees at 9 bases. TRBV5-3 is an ORF, and what it does is uncertain. CDR3 size: 14 residues. J was trimmed by 7 bases and V by 5 bases; bases with no gene match: 7. CDR3 DNA: TGTGCCAGAAGGAGGGACAGGGATCGGAACACCATATATTTT. Protein: CARRRDRDRNTIYF.

The chain uses TRBV7-9 and TRBJ1-2, with D tentatively TRBD1 (5 bases). This CDR3 contains 14 residues. Germline V gene data show CDR1 as SEHNR and CDR2 as FQNEAQ (reference sequence). V shed 4 bases and J shed 5 bases, with 14 bases lying between them. CDR3: CASSSTGVRYGYTF. CDR3 bases: TGTGCCAGCAGCTCGACGGGGGTGAGGTATGGCTACACCTTC.